This TCR beta chain came from a study of T cells after yellow fever vaccination. Across the study: With SMART-Seq v4 Ultra Low Input, the fractions containing low cell numbers were prepared. Study outcomes and limitations: Only a small proportion of the clonotypes turned up in both the CD4 and the CD8 compartments, likely arising from convergent recombination.

This clonotype was detected many times. Its antigen is as yet unknown. Germline values: CDR1 SEHNR, CDR2 FQNEAQ (reference sequence). The CDR3 runs 13 residues. V was pared by 2 bases and J by 11 bases, with 13 bases between. TCRdb ran MiXCR on the 5' RACE reads and lists one entry per CDR3 protein. The sample records some 200,000 distinct CDR3 sequences, 3.2% being singletons. This receptor was identified in a man younger than 35 who received the YFV17D yellow fever vaccine. The V gene is TRBV7-9, the J gene TRBJ2-1; D is unclear. This specimen was CD4+ T cells sorted from PBMCs, taken 10 days after the yellow fever booster vaccination. The chain's CDR3 is CASSLPNEEKQFF. In nucleotides, the CDR3 is TGTGCCAGCAGCTTACCAAATGAGGAAAAGCAGTTCTTC.